Following are 11 T cell receptor beta chains from one sample sequenced in a study of T cell responses to AZD1222 COVID-19 vaccine. Profiling relied on immunoSEQ multiplex PCR, and the TCRdb table lists in-frame clones only, not all of them. Of 200,000 to 250,000 clones detected, around 93% appear once; the ten largest clones hold roughly 0.99%. The sequenced sample was peripheral blood, obtained on day 0 of MenACWY control vaccination. Every receptor here comes from an adult in good health.

This chain links TRBV19 with TRBJ1-3, with D possibly TRBD1 on 5 matching bases. V was pared by 7 bases and J by 0 bases, with 13 bases between. CDR3 size: 15 residues. Germline loops: CDR1 LNHDA, CDR2 SQIVND (reference sequence). CDR3 region: CASMVGHNSGNTIYF. The DNA of the CDR3 is TGTGCCAGTATGGTCGGACACAACTCTGGAAACACCATATATTTT.

The chain is built from TRBV7-2 and TRBJ2-5; D might be TRBD2 (7 bases). Germline CDR1 reads SGHTA; CDR2 reads FQGNSA. The CDR3 is made up of 16 amino acids. With 6 bases removed from V and 1 base from J, the gap between germline ends came to 18 bases. CDR3 sequence: CASRPTHAGAQETQYF. The CDR3 DNA follows: TGTGCCAGCAGACCTACCCACGCGGGGGCCCAAGAGACCCAGTACTTC.

The DNA of the CDR3 is TGTGCCAGCAGCCAAGGGATGACAGGGAGGGGGTCACCCCTCCACTTT. Protein: CASSQGMTGRGSPLHF. The rearrangement joins TRBV3-1 (or the pseudogene TRBV3-2) to TRBJ1-6, with 7 bases lining up with TRBD1. The CDR3 runs to 16 residues. The trim removed 1 base at V and 10 bases at J, leaving 10 bases unmatched. Germline V gene sequence: CDR1 LGHDT, CDR2 YNNKEL (reference sequence).

This chain links TRBV7-2 with TRBJ2-2; no clear D gene. Trimming left V 1 base short and J 6 bases short, with 6 bases between. The CDR3 has 13 residues. Germline V gives CDR1 SGHTA, CDR2 FQGNSA. CDR3 sequence (DNA): TGTGCCAGCAGCTTAGTTCTCTCCGGGGAGCTGTTTTTT. Protein: CASSLVLSGELFF.

The V gene is TRBV6-5, the J gene TRBJ1-1; 11 nucleotides match TRBD1. Losses at the gene ends were 5 bases for V and 3 bases for J; bases not matched to a gene: 5. This CDR3 region has 15 residues. The germline gives CDR1 MNHEY, CDR2 SVGAGI. The CDR3 protein is CASSKDRGPDTEAFF. The CDR3 nucleotides read TGTGCCAGCAGTAAGGACAGGGGGCCGGACACTGAAGCTTTCTTT.

In this sample, this clone turned up once. The chain uses TRBV4-3 and TRBJ1-1; D unresolved. Germline assignment: CDR1 LGHNA and CDR2 YSLEER. CDR3 length: 16 amino acids. Trimming removed 0 bases at V and 2 bases at J, with 13 bases between. The CDR3 here is CASSQDVGLGNTEAFF. CDR3 in DNA: TGCGCCAGCAGCCAAGATGTTGGGTTGGGTAACACTGAAGCTTTCTTT.

The chain joins TRBV5-1 to TRBJ1-5; D not certain. The V gene's germline CDR1 is SGHRS and CDR2 YFSETQ. Deletions cut 2 bases from V and 6 bases from J, with 12 bases between. This CDR3 comprises 14 residues. The CDR3 nucleotides read TGCGCCAGCAGCTTTGAGGGAAACAGTCAGCCCCAGCATTTT. Translation: CASSFEGNSQPQHF.

J is TRBJ2-1 and V is TRBV5-1; 8 positions agree with TRBD2. The CDR3 is made up of 15 amino acids. The trim removed 2 bases at V and 7 bases at J, leaving 8 bases unmatched. Per germline, CDR1 SGHRS and CDR2 YFSETQ. This chain's CDR3 is CASSFSGGNKNEQFF. The DNA of the CDR3 is TGCGCCAGCAGCTTCAGCGGGGGAAATAAAAATGAGCAGTTCTTC.

This rearrangement joins TRBV18 to TRBJ2-1, with 9 bases lining up with TRBD2. Per germline, CDR1 KGHSH and CDR2 LQKENI. The CDR3 is 16 amino acids. The J segment lost 2 bases and the V segment lost 4 bases, leaving 6 bases of the junction unmatched. This CDR3 reads CASSLGASGAYNEQFF. CDR3 nucleotides: TGTGCCAGCTCACTAGGCGCTAGCGGGGCCTACAATGAGCAGTTCTTC.

The V call is TRBV6-5, the J call TRBJ2-7; the D gene is possibly TRBD1 (6 bases). Germline values: CDR1 MNHEY, CDR2 SVGAGI. V was shortened by 10 bases and J by 6 bases, with 22 bases between the two germline ends. This CDR3 contains 14 residues. The CDR3 loop reads CATAGQGTSSEQYF. CDR3 coding DNA: TGTGCCACGGCTGGGCAGGGGACATCAAGCGAGCAGTACTTC.

This clone was counted a few times. This rearrangement joins TRBV27 to TRBJ1-2; tentatively, D is TRBD1 (5 bases). V gave up 5 bases and J gave up 2 bases, with 12 bases separating them. This CDR3 comprises 14 residues. Germline lookup yields CDR1 MNHEY and CDR2 SMNVEV (reference sequence). The chain's CDR3 is CASSRFWGNYGYTF. CDR3 in DNA: TGTGCCAGCAGTCGATTTTGGGGGAACTATGGCTACACCTTC.